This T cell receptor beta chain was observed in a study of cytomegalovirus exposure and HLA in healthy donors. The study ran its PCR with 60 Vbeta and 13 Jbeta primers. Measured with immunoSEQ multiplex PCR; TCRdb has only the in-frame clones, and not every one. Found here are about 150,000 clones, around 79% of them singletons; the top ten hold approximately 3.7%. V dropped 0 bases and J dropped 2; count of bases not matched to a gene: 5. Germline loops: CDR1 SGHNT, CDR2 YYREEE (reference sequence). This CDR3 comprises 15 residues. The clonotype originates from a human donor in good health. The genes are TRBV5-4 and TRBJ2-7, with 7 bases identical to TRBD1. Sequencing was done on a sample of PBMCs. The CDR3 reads CASSLDRGPTYEQYF. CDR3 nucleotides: TGTGCCAGCAGCTTGGACAGGGGCCCCACCTACGAGCAGTACTTC. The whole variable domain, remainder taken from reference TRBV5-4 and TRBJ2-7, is ETGVTQSPTHLIKTRGQQVTLRCSSQSGHNTVSWYQQALGQGPQFIFQYYREEENGRGNFPPRFSGLQFPNYSSELNVNALELDDSALYLCASSLDRGPTYEQYFGPGTRLTVT.